This entry lists 32 T cell receptor beta chains sequenced from one sample in a study of blood T cells in healthy people across ages. Then a second PCR, running about 6 to 12 cycles, was carried out with a sample-barcoded 5' primer and a J-beta primer mix. MiXCR, applied by TCRdb to the 5' RACE reads, yields one record per CDR3 protein. The sample shows 550,000 to 700,000 distinct CDR3 sequences, approximately 27% of them seen only once. Material for sequencing was blood. Source of these receptors: an older woman in good health.

The V and J genes are TRBV5-1 and TRBJ1-2; no definite D call. Germline assignment: CDR1 SGHRS and CDR2 YFSETQ. The length of the CDR3 is 15 residues. The germline V and J ends were trimmed by 0 bases and 6 bases, with 15 bases remaining between them. CDR3 coding DNA: TGCGCCAGCAGCTTGGTAGGTCAAGGACGTCATGGCTACACCTTC. This sequence encodes CASSLVGQGRHGYTF.

V usage is TRBV7-2 and J usage is TRBJ2-7; tentatively, D is TRBD1 (6 bases). The germline CDR1 and CDR2 sequences are SGHTA and FQGNSA. The CDR3 runs 14 residues. Trimming shortened V by 8 bases and J by 0 bases, and 14 bases separated the two germline ends. The CDR3 region has the DNA TGTGCCAGCTACAGGGTGGGGAGCTCCTACGAGCAGTACTTC. It translates to CASYRVGSSYEQYF.

A word on this clonotype: Germline and junction disagree at one end, which may indicate a read error. The gene calls are TRBV11-3 and TRBJ2-7; D is ambiguous. Germline values: CDR1 SGHNT, CDR2 YENEEA. The CDR3 runs 12 residues. The chain's CDR3 is CASRTTSYEQYF. In nucleotides, the CDR3 is TGTGCCAGCAGAACGACCTCCTACGAACAGTACTTC.

The chain is built from TRBV9 and TRBJ1-3; D call uncertain. Between the trimmed V and J ends, which lost 1 base and 0 bases, there was a span of 8 bases. Germline V CDR1 and CDR2: SGDLS, YYNGEE. The CDR3 sequence is 15 residues long. The CDR3 nucleotides are TGTGCCAGCAGCGTATCTCCAAGCTCTGGAAACACCATATATTTT. Its protein is CASSVSPSSGNTIYF.

The chain combines TRBV7-9 with TRBJ1-5; TRBD1 aligns across 11 bases. Germline trimming cut 5 bases from V and 13 bases from J; bases unmatched to any gene: 13. Germline-derived CDR1 and CDR2 are SEHNR and FQNEAQ (reference sequence). This CDR3 is 15 amino acids long. In DNA, the CDR3 is TGTGCCAGCAGCGGGACAGGGGGGTTAGATTCTCTTCAGCATTTT. Protein: CASSGTGGLDSLQHF.

The J gene is TRBJ1-1, the V gene TRBV7-8, with D possibly being TRBD1 (5 bases). The germline gives CDR1 SGHVS, CDR2 FQNEAQ. The CDR3 length is 14 residues. The V and J ends lost 5 bases and 2 bases respectively, with 12 bases between them. Here the CDR3 reads CASSPRDQNTEAFF. Written as DNA, the CDR3 is TGTGCCAGCAGCCCACGGGACCAAAACACTGAAGCTTTCTTT.

This clonotype was counted between two and nine times. The J gene is TRBJ1-2, the V gene TRBV7-2; maybe TRBD1 (5 bases). CDR1 and CDR2 from the germline V gene are SGHTA and FQGNSA. V lost 5 bases and J lost 7, with 8 bases in between. CDR3 length: 11 residues. The chain's CDR3 is CASSPQVGYTF. The CDR3 bases are TGTGCCAGCAGCCCACAGGTTGGCTACACCTTC. Together with reference TRBV7-2 and TRBJ1-2, the CDR3 gives the full variable domain: GAGVSQSPSNKVTEKGKDVELRCDPISGHTALYWYRQSLGQGLEFLIYFQGNSAPDKSGLPSDRFSAERTGGSVSTLTIQRTQQEDSAVYLCASSPQVGYTFGSGTRLTVV.

The J gene is TRBJ2-7, the V gene TRBV2; the D is unclear. The CDR3 has 12 amino acids. Between the trimmed V and J ends, which lost 5 bases and 4 bases, there was a span of 9 bases. CDR1 and CDR2 from the germline V gene are SNHLY and FYNNEI. The CDR3 coding sequence is TGTGCCAGCAGTCGCCTGTGGTACGAGCAGTACTTC. Amino acid sequence: CASSRLWYEQYF.

The V gene is TRBV7-9, the J gene TRBJ2-1; 9 bases match TRBD2. With 5 bases clipped from V and 2 bases from J, the junction kept 4 bases outside the gene matches. The CDR3 has 15 amino acids. The germline V gene encodes CDR1 SEHNR and CDR2 FQNEAQ (reference sequence). CDR3: CASSQTSGTYNEQFF. CDR3 in DNA: TGTGCCAGCAGCCAGACTAGCGGAACCTACAATGAGCAGTTCTTC.

This chain connects TRBV30 to TRBJ1-1, with D perhaps TRBD1 (6 bases). Germline assignment: CDR1 GTSNPN and CDR2 SVGIG (reference sequence). The CDR3 extends over 13 amino acids. V lost 7 bases to trimming and J lost 2 bases, with 14 bases between them. The CDR3 loop is CASTGQVNTEAFF. Written as DNA, the CDR3 is TGTGCCTCTACGGGACAAGTTAACACTGAAGCTTTCTTT.

This clonotype has a handful of counts. V is TRBV6-2 or TRBV6-3 and J is TRBJ1-1; D gene ambiguous. Trimming left V 4 bases short and J 5 bases short, with 11 bases between. Germline CDR1 is MNHEY and CDR2 is SVGEGT. CDR3 size: 13 residues. CDR3 region: CASSSSGGTEAFF. The CDR3 DNA sequence: TGTGCCAGCAGTTCGTCGGGAGGAACTGAAGCTTTCTTT.

The V and J genes are TRBV7-3 and TRBJ2-5; possibly TRBD1 or TRBD2 for D (5 bases each). V dropped 5 bases and J dropped 2 bases, with 12 bases sitting between them. CDR1 is SGHTA and CDR2 is FQGTGA in the germline V gene. The CDR3 covers 14 residues. The CDR3 region has the DNA TGTGCCAGCAGCATGGGACGTAAACAAGAGACCCAGTACTTC. It codes for CASSMGRKQETQYF. Supplemented by reference TRBV7-3 and TRBJ2-5, the full variable domain reads GAGVSQTPSNKVTEKGKYVELRCDPISGHTALYWYRQSLGQGPEFLIYFQGTGAADDSGLPNDRFFAVRPEGSVSTLKIQRTERGDSAVYLCASSMGRKQETQYFGPGTRLLVL.

This clonotype was counted only a few times. The chain couples TRBV5-6 to TRBJ2-2, with TRBD1 matching over 10 bases. CDR1 and CDR2 from the germline V gene are SGHDT and YYEEEE. The CDR3 runs to 16 residues. After removal of 2 bases from V and 6 bases from J, the junction contained 7 bases not matched to a gene. The DNA for the CDR3 is TGTGCCAGCAGCTTTGGAACGACAGGGGGCCCCGGGGAGCTGTTTTTT. This sequence encodes CASSFGTTGGPGELFF.

CDR3 DNA: TGTGCCAGCAGTGCCTCCGGGACAGGGGTAGAGACCCAGTACTTC. Amino acids: CASSASGTGVETQYF. The genes are TRBV25-1 and TRBJ2-5; 10 bases align to TRBD1. Germline assignment: CDR1 MGHDK and CDR2 SYGVNS. V trimming: 4 bases; J trimming: 4 bases; junction bases outside the gene matches: 6. The CDR3 runs 15 residues.

Only a few counts were recorded for this clonotype. The chain's CDR3 is CATSPRGDSWAGELFF. The CDR3 nucleotides read TGTGCCACCAGCCCTAGAGGAGACAGTTGGGCCGGGGAGCTGTTTTTT. The rearrangement uses TRBV15 and TRBJ2-2; D is perhaps TRBD1 (5 bases). V was cut by 5 bases and J by 6 bases, with 19 bases left in between. The CDR3 is 16 amino acids. Germline CDR1 reads LNHNV; CDR2 reads YYDKDF (reference sequence).

This clonotype was seen a few times. The chain uses TRBV4-3 and TRBJ2-3; D is unresolved. V was shortened by 1 base and J by 4 bases, with 6 bases between the two germline ends. Germline loops: CDR1 LGHNA, CDR2 YSLEER. This CDR3 is 13 amino acids long. The CDR3 nucleotides are TGCGCCAGCAGCCAAGTAAGGGCAGATACGCAGTATTTT. Protein sequence: CASSQVRADTQYF.

The J gene is TRBJ2-1, the V gene TRBV7-2, with 10 nucleotides matching TRBD1. J was trimmed by 0 bases and V by 4 bases; bases with no gene match: 9. Germline CDR1 and CDR2: SGHTA and FQGNSA. The length of the CDR3 is 18 residues. The CDR3 loop is CASSSPRQGAPSYNEQFF. DNA of the CDR3: TGTGCCAGCAGCTCCCCGAGACAGGGGGCGCCCTCCTACAATGAGCAGTTCTTC. The full variable domain, completed using reference TRBV7-2 and TRBJ2-1, is GAGVSQSPSNKVTEKGKDVELRCDPISGHTALYWYRQSLGQGLEFLIYFQGNSAPDKSGLPSDRFSAERTGGSVSTLTIQRTQQEDSAVYLCASSSPRQGAPSYNEQFFGPGTRLTVL.

Worth noting for this clonotype: At one boundary the junction diverges from the germline segment, which might be a read error. This sequence joins TRBV11-2 and TRBJ2-7; 10 bases match TRBD2. Germline loops: CDR1 SGHAT, CDR2 FQNNGV. The CDR3 loop spans 15 amino acids. This chain's CDR3 is CVSSMTSGLSYEQYF. The DNA of the CDR3 is TGTGTCAGCAGCATGACTAGCGGGCTGTCCTACGAGCAGTACTTC.

This clonotype has a handful of counts. V and J are TRBV30 and TRBJ2-5; D remains ambiguous. Germline V gene sequence: CDR1 GTSNPN, CDR2 SVGIG (reference sequence). The ends were cut back, 1 base at V and 0 bases at J, with 6 bases in the middle. The CDR3 is 13 residues long. As DNA, the CDR3 is TGTGCCTGGAGTGGGAGTTACCAAGAGACCCAGTACTTC. This gives the protein CAWSGSYQETQYF.

This clonotype was picked up a small number of times. This rearrangement joins TRBV7-8 to TRBJ1-1, with D maybe TRBD1 (6 bases). The CDR3 sequence is 15 residues long. Trimming removed 7 bases from V and 2 bases from J, with 17 bases in between. Germline V gene sequence: CDR1 SGHVS, CDR2 FQNEAQ. The CDR3 reads CASNPNGGPNTEAFF. Written as DNA, the CDR3 is TGTGCCAGCAACCCTAACGGGGGGCCTAACACTGAAGCTTTCTTT.

V and J are TRBV12-3 or TRBV12-4 and TRBJ2-3; TRBD2 matches at 8 bases. The CDR3 covers 16 residues. With 1 base clipped from V and 2 bases from J, the junction kept 5 bases outside the gene matches. The CDR3 region is CASSLGPGGATDTQYF. CDR3 nucleotide sequence: TGTGCCAGCAGTTTAGGCCCGGGGGGGGCCACAGATACGCAGTATTTT.

The gene calls are TRBV20-1 and TRBJ2-1; D is perhaps TRBD1 (6 bases). Trimming stripped 4 bases from V and 0 bases from J, with 10 bases between. Germline V gives CDR1 DFQATT, CDR2 SNEGSKA (reference sequence). This CDR3 has 14 residues. CDR3 nucleotides: TGCAGTGCTAAGGGCAGGGGCTCCTACAATGAGCAGTTCTTC. This codes for CSAKGRGSYNEQFF.

The gene calls are TRBV5-1 and TRBJ1-2; 7 bases are a match to TRBD1. The germline CDR1 and CDR2 sequences are SGHRS and YFSETQ. Trimming cost V 0 bases and J 8 bases; bases outside gene matches: 7. CDR3 size: 14 residues. Here the CDR3 DNA reads TGCGCCAGCAGCTTGGACCGGGACAGCTACGGCTACACCTTC. This encodes CASSLDRDSYGYTF.

V usage is TRBV5-5 and J usage is TRBJ1-4; D is unresolved. The ends were cut back, 5 bases at V and 10 bases at J, with 18 bases in the middle. Germline V lookup: CDR1 SGHKS, CDR2 YYEKEE (reference sequence). CDR3 length equals 14 residues. The CDR3 DNA reads as TGTGCCAGCAGGAATCCAAGTAGGGATGGAAAACTGTTTTTT. It specifies CASRNPSRDGKLFF.

The rearrangement links TRBV12-3 or TRBV12-4 to TRBJ2-5; TRBD1 is a possible D gene (5 bases). The V end was cut by 4 bases, the J end by 4 bases, with 19 bases between. The CDR3 consists of 16 residues. The CDR3 is CASSSLIGRTRETQYF. The CDR3 DNA reads TGTGCCAGCAGTTCCCTGATAGGAAGGACACGAGAGACCCAGTACTTC.

As concerns this clonotype: An end of the junction does not agree with germline; a read error may underlie this. The chain recombines TRBV9 with TRBJ2-7, with D perhaps TRBD1 or TRBD2 (5 bases each). The CDR3 extends over 17 amino acids. The V gene's germline CDR1 is SGDLS and CDR2 YYNGEE. The CDR3 DNA is TGTGCCAGCAGCTCCTCGGGGCAGGACCCTTGGGGCTACGAGCAGTGCTTC. This translates into CASSSSGQDPWGYEQCF.

This rearrangement joins TRBV7-9 to TRBJ2-5; TRBD2 matches 8 bases. The J call may not be correct, given that the DNA end is closer to TRBJ2-1. Per the germline V gene, CDR1 is SEHNR and CDR2 is FQNEAQ (reference sequence). This CDR3 spans 15 amino acids. In DNA, the CDR3 is TGTGCCAGCAGAAGGGGGATAGCGGGGAACAATGAGCAGTTCTTC. Translation: CASRRGIAGNNEQFF.

J is TRBJ2-7 and V is TRBV20-1, with 8 bases that match TRBD1. CDR3 length: 14 residues. Unmatched junction bases numbered 9, after V lost 6 bases and J lost 2 bases. The germline V gene has CDR1 DFQATT and CDR2 SNEGSKA (reference sequence). CDR3 sequence reads: CSAYVAGGTYEQYF. The CDR3 bases are TGCAGTGCGTACGTAGCAGGGGGCACCTACGAGCAGTACTTC.

V is TRBV7-2 and J is TRBJ1-4; D gene ambiguous. This CDR3 is 14 amino acids long. The V and J ends lost 3 bases and 0 bases respectively, with 5 bases between them. CDR1 SGHTA and CDR2 FQGNSA come from the germline V gene. CDR3: CASSFYSTNEKLFF. DNA for the CDR3: TGTGCCAGCAGCTTTTACTCAACTAATGAAAAACTGTTTTTT.

This clonotype is a singleton in its sample. The V and J genes are TRBV6-2 or TRBV6-3 and TRBJ2-2, with 11 bases aligning to TRBD2. Germline V gives CDR1 MNHEY, CDR2 SVGEGT. Trimming took 7 bases from V and 0 from J; bases not matched to a gene: 7. CDR3 length: 17 residues. CDR3 region: CASTRLAGSANTGELFF. The CDR3, as DNA: TGTGCCAGCACCAGACTAGCGGGGTCCGCGAACACCGGGGAGCTGTTTTTT.

The CDR3 DNA follows: TGTGCCAGCAGTTTGAGTCGTATGGGCTACACCTTC. It codes for CASSLSRMGYTF. This rearrangement joins TRBV6-2 or TRBV6-3 to TRBJ1-2; D ambiguous. CDR1 and CDR2 (germline): MNHEY, SVGEGT. Trimming removed 4 bases at V and 8 bases at J, with 11 bases between. This CDR3 comprises 12 residues.

The V and J genes are TRBV15 and TRBJ2-2; D is unresolved. Trimming pared 0 bases from V and 3 bases from J, leaving 8 bases between. The CDR3 consists of 15 residues. Germline CDR1 is LNHNV and CDR2 is YYDKDF (reference sequence). CDR3 bases: TGTGCCACCAGCAGAGATCTACAGCACACCGGGGAGCTGTTTTTT. Translation gives CATSRDLQHTGELFF. The full variable domain, rest sourced from reference TRBV15 and TRBJ2-2, is DAMVIQNPRYQVTQFGKPVTLSCSQTLNHNVMYWYQQKSSQAPKLLFHYYDKDFNNEADTPDNFQSRRPNTSFCFLDIRSPGLGDTAMYLCATSRDLQHTGELFFGEGSRLTVL.